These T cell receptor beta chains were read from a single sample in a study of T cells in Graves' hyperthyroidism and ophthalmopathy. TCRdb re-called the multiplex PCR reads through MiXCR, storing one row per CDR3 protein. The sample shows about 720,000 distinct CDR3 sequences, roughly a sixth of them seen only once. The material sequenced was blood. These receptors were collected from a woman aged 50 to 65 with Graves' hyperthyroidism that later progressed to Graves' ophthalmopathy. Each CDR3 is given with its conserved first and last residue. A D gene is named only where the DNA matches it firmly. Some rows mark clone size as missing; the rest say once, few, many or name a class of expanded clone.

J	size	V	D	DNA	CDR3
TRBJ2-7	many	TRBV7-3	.	TGTGCCAGCAGCGCCAGCGCGACAACCTCCTACGAGCAGTACTTC	CASSASATTSYEQYF
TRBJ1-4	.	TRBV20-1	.	TGCAGTGCTAGAGATCTGAGTCAGTTTGCAACTAATGAAAAACTGTTTTTT	CSARDLSQFATNEKLFF
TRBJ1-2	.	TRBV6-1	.	TGTGCCAGCAGTGAAGCGCGGGGTCTCGGCTATGGCTACACCTTC	CASSEARGLGYGYTF
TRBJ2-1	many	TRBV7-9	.	TGTGCCAGCAGCCCTACTAGCAGGAGCTCCTACAATGAGCAGTTCTTC	CASSPTSRSSYNEQFF
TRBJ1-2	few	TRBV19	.	TGTGCCAGTAGGACAGGCATGGATGGCTACACCTTC	CASRTGMDGYTF
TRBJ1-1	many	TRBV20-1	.	TGCAGTGCCCTACCAGGGCTTGGGGACACTGAAGCTTTCTTT	CSALPGLGDTEAFF
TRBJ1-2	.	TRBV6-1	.	TGTGCCAGCAGTGAGACAGGAACCAAAATCAATGGCTACACCTTC	CASSETGTKINGYTF
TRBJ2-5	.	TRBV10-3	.	TGTGCCATCAGTGAGAGCAGGGCTGAGACCCAGTACTTC	CAISESRAETQYF
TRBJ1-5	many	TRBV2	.	TGTGCCAGCAATTCAGGACGAAATCAGCCCCAGCATTTT	CASNSGRNQPQHF
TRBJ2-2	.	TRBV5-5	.	TGTGCCAGCACCCCGGCAGGGAACACCGGGGAGCTGTTTTTT	CASTPAGNTGELFF
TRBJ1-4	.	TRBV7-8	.	TGTGCCAGCAGCGCCCCCGGGACTGCTTATGAAAAACTGTTTTTT	CASSAPGTAYEKLFF
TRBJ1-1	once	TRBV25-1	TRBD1	TGTGCCAGCTTACAGGGGGATTCTCCTGAAGCTTTCTTT	CASLQGDSPEAFF
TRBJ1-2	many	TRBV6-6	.	TGTGCCAGCAGTTACTCTGGGTGGATGGGTCACTATGGCTACACCTTC	CASSYSGWMGHYGYTF
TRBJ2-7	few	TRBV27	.	TGTGCCAGCAGTTTATCTGGGCCAGGAACCTACGAGCAGTACTTC	CASSLSGPGTYEQYF
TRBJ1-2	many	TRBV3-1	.	TGTGCCAGCAGCCCACGTGGTGTTGACTATGGCTACACCTTC	CASSPRGVDYGYTF
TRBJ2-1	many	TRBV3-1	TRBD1	TGTGCCAGCAGCCAAGACCGAAGACAGGGGGGCGATGAGCAGTTCTTC	CASSQDRRQGGDEQFF
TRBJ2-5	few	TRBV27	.	TGTGCCAGCAGTTTCACCTTTGGTGAGACCCAGTACTTC	CASSFTFGETQYF
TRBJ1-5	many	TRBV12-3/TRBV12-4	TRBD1	TGTGCCAGCACCATGGGACAGACGAATCAGCCCCAGCATTTT	CASTMGQTNQPQHF
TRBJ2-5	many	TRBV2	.	TGTGCCAGCAGTGATCCCGGGGACCCAGGAACAGAGACCCAGTACTTC	CASSDPGDPGTETQYF
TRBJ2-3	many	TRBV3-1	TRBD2	TGTGCCAGCAGCCAAGGACTAGCGGGGGCAGATACGCAGTATTTT	CASSQGLAGADTQYF
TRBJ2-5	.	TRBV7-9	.	TGTGCCAGCAGCTTATCGCGGGGGCCCCAAGAGACCCAGTACTTC	CASSLSRGPQETQYF
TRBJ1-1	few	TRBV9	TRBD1	TGTGCCAGCAGCCCCCCAAGATGGGGGACAGGGGAGAACACTGAAGCTTTCTTT	CASSPPRWGTGENTEAFF
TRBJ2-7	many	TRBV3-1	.	TGTGCCAGCAGCCAAGTCCGTTCAGCGAACTACGAGCAGTACTTC	CASSQVRSANYEQYF
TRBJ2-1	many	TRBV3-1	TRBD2	TGTGCCAGCAGCTCTAGCGGGGGGGGGACCGATGAGCAGTTCTTC	CASSSSGGGTDEQFF
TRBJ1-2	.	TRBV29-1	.	TGCAGCGTTGAAGATCGGAAGGACTATGGCTACACCTTC	CSVEDRKDYGYTF
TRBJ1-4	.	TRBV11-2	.	TGTGCCAGCAGCTTAGTCTTCCGTGACACCAATGAAAAACTGTTTTTT	CASSLVFRDTNEKLFF
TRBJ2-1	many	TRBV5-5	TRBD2	TGTGCCAGCAGCTGGATGACTAGCGGGGGTAACAATGAGCAGTTCTTC	CASSWMTSGGNNEQFF
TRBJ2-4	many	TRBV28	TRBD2	TGTGCCAGCAGTTCAAGCGGGGGGGGAGCCAAAAACATTCAGTACTTC	CASSSSGGGAKNIQYF
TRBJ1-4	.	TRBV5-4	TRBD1	TGTGCCAGCAGCTTGGCCCCTATACAGGGGGCCGGTGAAAAACTGTTTTTT	CASSLAPIQGAGEKLFF
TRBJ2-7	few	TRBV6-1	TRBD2	TGTGCCAGCACACGGGAGGACGAGCAGTACTTC	CASTREDEQYF
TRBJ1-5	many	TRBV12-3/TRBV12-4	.	TGTGCCAGCAGTTTCAGTTATGGTACGGACATTAATCAGCCCCAGCATTTT	CASSFSYGTDINQPQHF
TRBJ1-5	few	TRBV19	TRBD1	TGTGCCAGTAGTCCAGGGACAGGGAGGTATTCCCAGCATTTT	CASSPGTGRYSQHF
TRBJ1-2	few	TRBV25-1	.	TGTGCCAGCAGTCTAAAACAGGACTATGGCTACACCTTC	CASSLKQDYGYTF
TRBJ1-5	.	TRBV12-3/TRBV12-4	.	TGTGCCAGCACTTTAGCGGCACATCATCAGCCCCAGCATTTT	CASTLAAHHQPQHF
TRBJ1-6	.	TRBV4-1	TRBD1	TGCGCCAGCAGCCAGCTGACAGGGGGAAGTAATTCACCCCTCCACTTT	CASSQLTGGSNSPLHF
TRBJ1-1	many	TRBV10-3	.	TGTGCCATCAGGGATCTTGGGGGGGGGGACACTGAAGCTTTCTTT	CAIRDLGGGDTEAFF
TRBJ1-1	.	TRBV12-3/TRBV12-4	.	TGTGCCAGCTCGTCACCCCACACTGAAGCTTTCTTT	CASSSPHTEAFF
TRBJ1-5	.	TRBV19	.	TGTGCCAGTAGTATCGTAGGTGTTGGAAATCAGCCCCAGCATTTT	CASSIVGVGNQPQHF
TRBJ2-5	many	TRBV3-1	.	TGTGCCAGCAGCCAACGCGGGGTGGAGACCCAGTACTTC	CASSQRGVETQYF
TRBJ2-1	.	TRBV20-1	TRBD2	TGCAGTGCTAGATCCCCTAGCGGGGGGGCCTATCATGAGCAGTTCTTC	CSARSPSGGAYHEQFF
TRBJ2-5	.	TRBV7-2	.	TGTGCCAGCGGTATGGGTGGTGGGGGTCAAGAGACCCAGTACTTC	CASGMGGGGQETQYF
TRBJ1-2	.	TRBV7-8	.	TGTGCCAGCAGCTTAGAATCAGGGTGGGTTGGCTACACCTTC	CASSLESGWVGYTF